The text below deals with one TCR beta chain. This CDR3 has 15 amino acids. V was clipped by 4 bases and J by 9 bases; unmatched bases: 9. Germline CDR1 reads SEHNR; CDR2 reads FQNEAQ (reference sequence). Sequenced by immunoSEQ multiplex PCR; TCRdb stores in-frame clones only, minus some. The sample lists a few hundred thousand clones, more than 65% occurring once. This sample was taken from a study of blood T cell repertoires in COVID-19. The material sequenced was peripheral blood. This receptor was taken from a woman aged 18-30 years with acute or convalescent COVID-19. The V gene is TRBV7-9, the J gene TRBJ1-6, with 7 bases that match TRBD1. The CDR3 region is CASSSLSGGRSPLHF. CDR3 in DNA: TGTGCCAGCAGCTCCCTTTCAGGGGGACGTTCACCCCTCCACTTT.